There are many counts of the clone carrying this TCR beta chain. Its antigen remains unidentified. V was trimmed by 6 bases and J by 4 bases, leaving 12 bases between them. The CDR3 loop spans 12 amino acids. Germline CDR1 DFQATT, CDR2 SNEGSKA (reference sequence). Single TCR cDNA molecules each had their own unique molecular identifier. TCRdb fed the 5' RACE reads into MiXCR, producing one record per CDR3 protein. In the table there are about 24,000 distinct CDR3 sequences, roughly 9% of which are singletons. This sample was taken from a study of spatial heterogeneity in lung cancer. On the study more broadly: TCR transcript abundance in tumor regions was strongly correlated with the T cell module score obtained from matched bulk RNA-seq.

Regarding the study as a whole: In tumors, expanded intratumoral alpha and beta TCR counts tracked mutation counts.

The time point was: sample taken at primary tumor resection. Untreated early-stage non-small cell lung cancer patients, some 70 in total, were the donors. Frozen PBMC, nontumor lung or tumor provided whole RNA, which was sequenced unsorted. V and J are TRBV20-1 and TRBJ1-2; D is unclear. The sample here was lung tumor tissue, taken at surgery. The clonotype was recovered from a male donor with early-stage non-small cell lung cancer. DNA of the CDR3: TGCAGTGCCCGAGAGGGCAGCTATGGCTACACCTTC. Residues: CSAREGSYGYTF.